This T cell receptor (beta chain) originates from a study of spatial heterogeneity in lung cancer (dated by TCRdb to the late 2010s). In the study overall: Beta-chain transcripts were consistently detected in greater numbers than alpha-chain transcripts, which likely reflects a higher abundance of beta-chain transcripts. In the raw uncorrected reads, each unique combination of TCR and UMI appeared on average more than ten times. In non-small cell lung cancer, the study made a quantitative comparison of TCR alpha and beta repertoires among multiple tumor regions, matched nontumor lung and blood. The study linked features of the TCR repertoire to counts of nonsynonymous mutations, which were determined by whole-exome sequencing of tumor tissue. At surgery, 220 tumor regions, 64 matched nontumor lung samples and 56 PBMC samples were TCR-sequenced for both alpha and beta chains. The paper as a whole reports these results and caveats: Confirming at a functional level the hypothesis that regional TCRs recognize regional mutations was considered to require additional single-cell paired TCR alpha and beta sequencing. Ubiquitous expanded tumor TCRs showed up in blood more often at tumor resection than at routine follow-up.

The receptor library was made with 5' RACE. The sequencer was a NextSeq 500. To allow correction of PCR and sequencing errors, the TCR library protocol tagged every TCR cDNA molecule with a unique molecular identifier. The source study handled its data this way. TCR identification, UMI-based error correction and CDR3 extraction were all carried out with Decombinator tools. Expanded TCRs were defined as those above a frequency of 2 per 1,000, corresponding to the top 1% of the tumor frequency distribution. Renyi diversity was computed with the R vegan package after each repertoire had been subsampled 100 times to 5,000 TCRs. CDR3 similarity networks were built from amino acid triplet string-kernel similarity, connecting CDR3s with pairwise similarity above 0.82. TCRdb reworked the public reads: Q25 trimming with fastp, MiXCR clone assembly, productive beta chains retained. When rows share a CDR3 protein, they turn into one entry using the most common DNA and genes. TCRdb's processing, not the authors', yielded these V and J calls. The sample table holds some 40,000 distinct CDR3 sequences, of which around 5.5% were seen once. The top ten hold more than 20% of the sample.

V sheds 8 bases and J sheds 5 bases, leaving 14 bases between their ends. Sequences SQVTM (CDR1) and ANQGSEA (CDR2) are obtained from the germline V gene. The CDR3 numbers 12 residues from cysteine through phenylalanine. Of all the DNA, just the CDR3 is kept, 36 bases in frame from base 1. This clonotype is regarded as medium-sized (0.01 to 0.1%). Its antigen is unknown. No base-level quality is on record; no much larger clone is a single base apart. What the time point label conveys for this sample: sample taken at primary tumor resection. For TCR sequencing, whole RNA was extracted from tumor and nontumor lung tissue, or from cryopreserved PBMC samples, and no cell sorting was done. Donors were approximately 72 patients with early-stage, untreated non-small cell lung cancer from the lung TRACERx cohort. Only patients with enough RNA available from two or more tumor regions were chosen for TCR sequencing.

The V and J genes are TRBV29-1 and TRBJ2-3; there is no confident call for the D gene. This clonotype originated in a female donor with early-stage non-small cell lung cancer. The input for sequencing was PBMCs, taken at surgery. The nucleotides are TGCAGCTTTCGATGGGTGGGAGATACGCAGTATTTT. It specifies CSFRWVGDTQYF.